This T cell receptor (beta chain) is drawn from a study of blood T cell repertoires in COVID-19. Turning to the study itself: Samples taken during acute and convalescent COVID-19 were collected in the United States, Italy and Spain.

Everyone who took part was about 18 to 90 years old, and they came from about two dozen US areas. Cohort allocation depended upon clinical history that participants reported. In the original analysis: Estimation of nucleated cell counts was performed using reference gene primer amplification. Sequenced by immunoSEQ multiplex PCR; TCRdb stores in-frame clones only, minus some. V, J and clone size reflect that table, while D and trimming were determined from the DNA. The data show 490,000 or so clones, about 85% seen once. V was trimmed by 3 bases and J by 8 bases, leaving 14 bases between them. Germline CDR1 and CDR2: LNHNV and YYDKDF (reference sequence). The CDR3 contains 14 residues.

Sequencing used PBMCs or T cells enriched from blood (not recorded which). The gene calls are TRBV15 and TRBJ2-1; D gene uncertain. The clonotype comes from a woman in her fifties or sixties who had recovered from COVID-19. This chain's CDR3 is CATSSFLRVHEQFF. CDR3 coding DNA: TGTGCCACCAGCAGCTTTTTACGGGTCCATGAGCAGTTCTTC.